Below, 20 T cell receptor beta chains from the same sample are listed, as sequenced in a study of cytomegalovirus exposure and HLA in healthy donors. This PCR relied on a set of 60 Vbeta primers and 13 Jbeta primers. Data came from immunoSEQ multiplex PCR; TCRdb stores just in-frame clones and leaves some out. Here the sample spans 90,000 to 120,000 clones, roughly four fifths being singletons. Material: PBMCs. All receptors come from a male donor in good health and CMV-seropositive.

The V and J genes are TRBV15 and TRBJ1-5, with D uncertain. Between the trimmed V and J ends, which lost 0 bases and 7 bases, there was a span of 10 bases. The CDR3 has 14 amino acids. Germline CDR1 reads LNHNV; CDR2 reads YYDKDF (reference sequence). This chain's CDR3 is CATSRDPSVQPQHF. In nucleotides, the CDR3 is TGTGCCACCAGCAGAGATCCTTCGGTCCAGCCCCAGCATTTT.

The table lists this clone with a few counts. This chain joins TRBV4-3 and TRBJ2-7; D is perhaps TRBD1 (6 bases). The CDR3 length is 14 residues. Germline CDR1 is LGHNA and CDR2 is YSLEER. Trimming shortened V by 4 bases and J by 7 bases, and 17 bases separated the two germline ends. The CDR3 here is CASSLTRQDGEQYF. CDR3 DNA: TGCGCCAGCAGCCTTACCCGACAGGACGGGGAGCAGTACTTC.

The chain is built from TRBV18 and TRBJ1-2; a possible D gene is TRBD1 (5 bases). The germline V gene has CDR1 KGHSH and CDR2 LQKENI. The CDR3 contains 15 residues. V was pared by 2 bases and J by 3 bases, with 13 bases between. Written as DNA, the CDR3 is TGTGCCAGCTCACCAGTGGGAGGGGAAGACTATGGCTACACCTTC. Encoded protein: CASSPVGGEDYGYTF.

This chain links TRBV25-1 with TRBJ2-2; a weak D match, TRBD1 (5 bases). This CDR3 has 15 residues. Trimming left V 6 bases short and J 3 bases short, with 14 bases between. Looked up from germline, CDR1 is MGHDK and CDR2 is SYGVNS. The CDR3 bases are TGTGCCAGCAGCGAAGGCGTCAGGGACACCGGGGAGCTGTTTTTT. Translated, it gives CASSEGVRDTGELFF.

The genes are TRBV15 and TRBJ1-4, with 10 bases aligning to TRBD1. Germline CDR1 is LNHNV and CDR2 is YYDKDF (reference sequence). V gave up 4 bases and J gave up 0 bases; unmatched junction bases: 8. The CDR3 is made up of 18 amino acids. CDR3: CATSKSRDRGATNEKLFF. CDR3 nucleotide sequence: TGTGCCACCAGCAAGTCCCGGGACAGGGGCGCAACTAATGAAAAACTGTTTTTT.

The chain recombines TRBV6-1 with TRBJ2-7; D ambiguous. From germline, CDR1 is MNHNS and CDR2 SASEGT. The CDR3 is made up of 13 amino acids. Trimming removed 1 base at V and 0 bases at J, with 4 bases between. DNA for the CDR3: TGTGCCAGCAGTGAAGACTACTCCTACGAGCAGTACTTC. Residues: CASSEDYSYEQYF.

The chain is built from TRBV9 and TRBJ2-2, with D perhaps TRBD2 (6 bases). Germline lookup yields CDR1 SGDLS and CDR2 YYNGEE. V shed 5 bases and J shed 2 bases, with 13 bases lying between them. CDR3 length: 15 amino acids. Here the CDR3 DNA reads TGTGCCAGCAGAACGGGACTCCCAAACACCGGGGAGCTGTTTTTT. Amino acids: CASRTGLPNTGELFF. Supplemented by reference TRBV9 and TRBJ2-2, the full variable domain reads DSGVTQTPKHLITATGQRVTLRCSPRSGDLSVYWYQQSLDQGLQFLIQYYNGEERAKGNILERFSAQQFPDLHSELNLSSLELGDSALYFCASRTGLPNTGELFFGEGSRLTVL.

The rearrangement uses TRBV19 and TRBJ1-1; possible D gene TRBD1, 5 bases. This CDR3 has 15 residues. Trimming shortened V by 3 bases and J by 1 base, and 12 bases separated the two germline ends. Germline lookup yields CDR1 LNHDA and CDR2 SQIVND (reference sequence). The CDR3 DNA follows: TGTGCCAGTAGTATCTCGGGGGACGCGAACACTGAAGCTTTCTTT. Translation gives CASSISGDANTEAFF.

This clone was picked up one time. The CDR3, as DNA: TGCGCCAGCAGCTCCGGGACAGGTGAAACGGACGAGCAGTACTTC. It specifies CASSSGTGETDEQYF. J is TRBJ2-7 and V is TRBV5-1; 8 bases match TRBD1. Germline CDR1 reads SGHRS; CDR2 reads YFSETQ. The CDR3 sequence is 15 residues long. Losses at the gene ends were 3 bases for V and 5 bases for J; bases not matched to a gene: 10.

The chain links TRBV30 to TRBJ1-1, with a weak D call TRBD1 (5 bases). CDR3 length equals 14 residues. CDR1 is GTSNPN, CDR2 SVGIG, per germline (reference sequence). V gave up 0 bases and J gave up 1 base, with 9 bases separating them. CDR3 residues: CAWSVGAGNTEAFF. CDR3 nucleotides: TGTGCCTGGAGTGTAGGGGCAGGGAACACTGAAGCTTTCTTT.

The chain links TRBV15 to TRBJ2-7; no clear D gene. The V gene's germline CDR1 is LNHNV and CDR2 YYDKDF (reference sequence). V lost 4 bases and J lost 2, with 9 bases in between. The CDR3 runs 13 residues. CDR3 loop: CATSTDKTYEQYF. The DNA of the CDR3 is TGTGCCACCAGCACCGACAAGACCTACGAGCAGTACTTC.

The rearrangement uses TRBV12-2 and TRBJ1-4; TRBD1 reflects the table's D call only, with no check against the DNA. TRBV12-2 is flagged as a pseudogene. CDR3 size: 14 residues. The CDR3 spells CASRLRDMNEKLFF. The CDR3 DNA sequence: TGTGCAAGTCGCCTTAGGGACATGAATGAAAAACTGTTTTTT.

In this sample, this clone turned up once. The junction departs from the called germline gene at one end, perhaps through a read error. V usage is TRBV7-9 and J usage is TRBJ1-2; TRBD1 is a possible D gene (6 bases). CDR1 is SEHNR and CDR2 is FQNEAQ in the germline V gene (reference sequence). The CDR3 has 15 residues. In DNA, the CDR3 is TGTTCCAGCAGCTTAGATCAGGGAGGGGGCTATGGCTACACCTTC. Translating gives CSSSLDQGGGYGYTF. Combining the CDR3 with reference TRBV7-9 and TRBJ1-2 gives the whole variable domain DTGVSQNPRHKITKRGQNVTFRCDPISEHNRLYWYRQTLGQGPEFLTYFQNEAQLEKSRLLSDRFSAERPKGSFSTLEIQRTEQGDSAMYLCSSSLDQGGGYGYTFGSGTRLTVV.

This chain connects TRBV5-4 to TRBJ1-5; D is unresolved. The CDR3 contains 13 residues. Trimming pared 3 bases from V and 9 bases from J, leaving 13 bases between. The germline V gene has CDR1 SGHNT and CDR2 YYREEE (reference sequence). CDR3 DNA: TGTGCCAGCAGCTACGACCCCACGGGGCCCCAGCATTTT. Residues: CASSYDPTGPQHF. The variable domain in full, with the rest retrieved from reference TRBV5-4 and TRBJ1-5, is ETGVTQSPTHLIKTRGQQVTLRCSSQSGHNTVSWYQQALGQGPQFIFQYYREEENGRGNFPPRFSGLQFPNYSSELNVNALELDDSALYLCASSYDPTGPQHFGDGTRLSIL.

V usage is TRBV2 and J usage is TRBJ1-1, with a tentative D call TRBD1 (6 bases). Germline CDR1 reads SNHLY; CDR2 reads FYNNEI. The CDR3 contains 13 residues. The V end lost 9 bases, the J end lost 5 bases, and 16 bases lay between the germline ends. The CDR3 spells CASSRGLGTEAFF. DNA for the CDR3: TGTGCCAGTTCCAGGGGATTAGGGACTGAAGCTTTCTTT.

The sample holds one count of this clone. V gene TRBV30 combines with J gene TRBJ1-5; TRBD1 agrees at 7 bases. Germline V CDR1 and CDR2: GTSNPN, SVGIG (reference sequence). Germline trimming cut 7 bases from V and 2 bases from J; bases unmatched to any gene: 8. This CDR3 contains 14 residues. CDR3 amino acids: CAYQNRGGNQPQHF. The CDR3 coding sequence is TGTGCCTACCAAAACAGGGGTGGCAATCAGCCCCAGCATTTT.

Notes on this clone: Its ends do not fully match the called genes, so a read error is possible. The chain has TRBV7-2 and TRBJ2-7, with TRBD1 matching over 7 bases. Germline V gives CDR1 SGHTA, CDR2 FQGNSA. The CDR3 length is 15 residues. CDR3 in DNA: TGTGCCAGCAGCTTAGTAAACAGGGGCGAATACGAGCAGTACTTT. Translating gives CASSLVNRGEYEQYF.

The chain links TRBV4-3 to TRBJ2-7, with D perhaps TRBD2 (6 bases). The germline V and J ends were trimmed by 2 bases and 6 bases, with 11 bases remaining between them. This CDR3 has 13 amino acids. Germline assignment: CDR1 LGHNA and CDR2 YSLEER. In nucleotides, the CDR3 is TGCGCCAGCAGCCAACTGGGACTGGGCGAGCAGTACTTC. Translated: CASSQLGLGEQYF.

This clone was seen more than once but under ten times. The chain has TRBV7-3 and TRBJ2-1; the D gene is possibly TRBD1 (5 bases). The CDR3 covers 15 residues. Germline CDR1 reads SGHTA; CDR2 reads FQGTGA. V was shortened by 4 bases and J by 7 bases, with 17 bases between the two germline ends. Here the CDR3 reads CASSSKGQGLNEQFF. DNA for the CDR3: TGTGCCAGCAGCTCCAAGGGCCAGGGCCTGAATGAGCAGTTCTTC.

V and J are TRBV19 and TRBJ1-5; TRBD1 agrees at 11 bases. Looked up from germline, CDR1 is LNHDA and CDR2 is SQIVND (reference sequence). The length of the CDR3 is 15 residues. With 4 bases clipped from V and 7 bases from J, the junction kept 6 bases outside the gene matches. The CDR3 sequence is CASSTGQGARQPQHF. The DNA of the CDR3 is TGTGCCAGTAGTACCGGACAGGGGGCAAGGCAGCCCCAGCATTTT. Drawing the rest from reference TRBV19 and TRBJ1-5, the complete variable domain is DGGITQSPKYLFRKEGQNVTLSCEQNLNHDAMYWYRQDPGQGLRLIYYSQIVNDFQKGDIAEGYSVSREKKESFPLTVTSAQKNPTAFYLCASSTGQGARQPQHFGDGTRLSIL.